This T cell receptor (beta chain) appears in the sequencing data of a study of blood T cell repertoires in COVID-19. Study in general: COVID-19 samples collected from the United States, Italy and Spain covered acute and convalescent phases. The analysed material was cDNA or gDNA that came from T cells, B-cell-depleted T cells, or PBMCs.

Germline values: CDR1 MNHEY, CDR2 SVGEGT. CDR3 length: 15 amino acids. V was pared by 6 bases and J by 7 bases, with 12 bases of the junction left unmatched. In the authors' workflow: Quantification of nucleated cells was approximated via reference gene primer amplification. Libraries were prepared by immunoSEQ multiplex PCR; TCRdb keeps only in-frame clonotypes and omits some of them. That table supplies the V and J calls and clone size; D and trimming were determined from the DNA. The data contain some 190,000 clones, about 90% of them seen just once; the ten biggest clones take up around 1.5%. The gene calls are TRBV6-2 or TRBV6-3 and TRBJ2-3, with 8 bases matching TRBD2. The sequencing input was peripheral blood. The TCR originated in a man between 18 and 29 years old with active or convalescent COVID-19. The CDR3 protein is CASSPPFSGSYTQYF. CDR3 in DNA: TGTGCCAGCAGCCCCCCGTTCAGCGGGAGTTATACGCAGTATTTT.